This T cell receptor (beta chain) is drawn from a study of OX40 agonist ivuxolimab in advanced cancers. Study-wide results and limits: There was clonal expansion of CD4+ and CD8+ blood T cells by week 6 at 0.1 to 3.0 mg/kg.

Produced via immunoSEQ multiplex PCR; TCRdb's table is partial and in-frame only. The profile shows 60,000 or so clones, 82% of them singletons. Worth noting for this clone: Its specificity is unknown.

This CDR3 comprises 14 residues. V was clipped by 3 bases and J by 0 bases; unmatched bases: 1. From germline, CDR1 is SGHVS and CDR2 FQNEAQ. The TCR sequence derives from an adult with an advanced solid tumor such as melanoma, head and neck, liver or kidney cancer. The chain carries TRBV7-8 and TRBJ2-7; 8 nucleotides agree with TRBD2. This material consisted of CD4+ or CD8+ T cells sorted from blood, taken in a trial of the OX40 agonist ivuxolimab. The CDR3 is CASSFSGNSYEQYF. CDR3 nucleotide sequence: TGTGCCAGCAGCTTTAGCGGGAACTCCTACGAGCAGTACTTC.